This TCR beta chain is from a study of early T cells in non-severe SARS-CoV-2 infection. Overall study: The authors sequenced bulk RNA from unsorted whole blood, leaving chains unpaired. Study outcomes and limitations: There was a bias toward anti-spike CD8 responses in VDJdb matching, which missed private and CD4 specificities.

Unique molecular identifiers were affixed to single, distinct cDNA molecules. TCRdb processed the 5' RACE reads anew with MiXCR; each CDR3 protein has one entry. The sample consists of roughly 61,000 distinct CDR3 sequences, around 14% of them appearing once. This clonotype has a count of ten or more. Its antigen is currently unknown. V dropped 6 bases and J dropped 1; count of bases not matched to a gene: 5. The CDR3 contains 15 residues. Germline loops: CDR1 SGHTA, CDR2 FQGTGA. The starting material was whole blood, obtained at baseline. This receptor was obtained from an adult who was a healthcare worker with PCR-confirmed SARS-CoV-2 infection or an uninfected control (not recorded which). The rearrangement uses TRBV7-3 and TRBJ2-2; 7 nucleotides match TRBD2. The CDR3 DNA is TGTGCCAGCAGGGAACAGCGGGGGAACACCGGGGAGCTGTTTTTT. This codes for CASREQRGNTGELFF.